The rows below give T cell receptor beta chains drawn from one sample of a study. Using its own MiXCR run on the 5' RACE reads, TCRdb lists one record per CDR3 protein. Among roughly 56,000 distinct CDR3 sequences listed, about 31% were seen once. Specimen: tumor-infiltrating naive CD4+ T cells sorted from the breast tumor. Receptors were obtained from a female donor with breast cancer. CDR3s include the opening cysteine and the closing phenylalanine or tryptophan. D genes are given only for firm matches. Size is omitted from some rows. Given values are once, few, many or a class for expanded clones.

J: TRBJ1-5; D: -; size: few; V: TRBV30; CDR3: CAWSQGLDQPQHF; DNA: TGTGCCTGGAGTCAGGGGCTAGATCAGCCCCAGCATTTT
J: TRBJ2-3; D: TRBD1; size: few; V: TRBV29-1; CDR3: CSVRERQGVQTDTQYF; DNA: TGCAGCGTCCGAGAGAGGCAGGGGGTTCAGACAGATACGCAGTATTTT
J: TRBJ2-4; D: -; size: -; V: TRBV2; CDR3: CASSEAGSRNIQYF; DNA: TGTGCCAGCAGTGAGGCAGGTTCTAGAAACATTCAGTACTTC
J: TRBJ2-7; D: -; size: few; V: TRBV6-6; CDR3: CASSPMYEQYF; DNA: TGTGCCAGCAGTCCAATGTACGAGCAGTACTTC
J: TRBJ2-5; D: -; size: -; V: TRBV24-1; CDR3: CATRGAWGETQYF; DNA: TGTGCCACCAGAGGGGCCTGGGGAGAGACCCAGTACTTC
J: TRBJ1-5; D: -; size: -; V: TRBV12-3/TRBV12-4; CDR3: CASSSLGVGQPQHF; DNA: TGTGCCAGCAGTTCCCTGGGCGTGGGTCAGCCCCAGCATTTT
J: TRBJ1-5; D: -; size: -; V: TRBV4-1; CDR3: CASSQSEHSNQPQHF; DNA: TGCGCCAGCAGCCAATCAGAGCATAGCAATCAGCCCCAGCATTTT
J: TRBJ1-1; D: TRBD1; size: few; V: TRBV7-3; CDR3: CASSPSGGTEAFF; DNA: TGTGCCAGCAGCCCATCAGGGGGCACTGAAGCTTTCTTT
J: TRBJ1-1; D: TRBD1; size: -; V: TRBV28; CDR3: CASSRDRPQNMNTEAFF; DNA: TGTGCCAGCAGTCGGGACAGGCCTCAAAATATGAACACTGAAGCTTTCTTT
J: TRBJ2-7; D: TRBD1; size: once; V: TRBV9; CDR3: CSSSVTGTGSYEQYF; DNA: TGTTCCAGCAGCGTAACCGGGACAGGGTCTTACGAGCAGTACTTC
J: TRBJ1-5; D: -; size: -; V: TRBV6-5; CDR3: CASSYGPNQPQHF; DNA: TGTGCCAGCAGTTACGGGCCGAATCAGCCCCAGCATTTT
J: TRBJ2-5; D: -; size: -; V: TRBV11-2; CDR3: CASSQGGRASERARETQYF; DNA: TGTGCCAGCAGCCAAGGGGGTAGGGCTAGCGAGAGGGCCCGAGAGACCCAGTACTTC
J: TRBJ1-2; D: -; size: few; V: TRBV7-9; CDR3: CASSLSWSTYGYTF; DNA: TGTGCCAGCAGCTTATCTTGGAGCACCTATGGCTACACCTTC
J: TRBJ2-3; D: TRBD2; size: few; V: TRBV5-1; CDR3: CASSLDLAGGVLDTQYF; DNA: TGCGCCAGCAGCTTGGATCTAGCGGGAGGAGTTTTGGATACGCAGTATTTT
J: TRBJ2-2; D: -; size: medium-sized; V: TRBV7-2; CDR3: CASSLGGFTGELFF; DNA: TGTGCCAGCAGCTTAGGGGGGTTCACCGGGGAGCTGTTTTTT
J: TRBJ2-7; D: -; size: -; V: TRBV11-2; CDR3: CASSLDGTPVYEQYF; DNA: TGTGCCAGCAGCTTAGATGGGACCCCCGTCTACGAGCAGTACTTC
J: TRBJ2-6; D: -; size: -; V: TRBV5-1; CDR3: CASSLEGRISGANVLTF; DNA: TGCGCCAGCAGCTTGGAGGGCAGAATCTCTGGGGCCAACGTCCTGACTTTC
J: TRBJ2-1; D: TRBD2; size: few; V: TRBV20-1; CDR3: CSAGLAGFYNEQFF; DNA: TGCAGTGCTGGACTAGCGGGATTCTACAATGAGCAGTTCTTC
J: TRBJ1-6; D: TRBD1; size: -; V: TRBV7-2; CDR3: CASSIIQGDNSPLHF; DNA: TGTGCCAGCAGTATCATCCAGGGGGATAATTCACCCCTCCACTTT
J: TRBJ2-3; D: -; size: many; V: TRBV20-1; CDR3: CSARDRVTSTDTQYF; DNA: TGCAGTGCTAGAGATCGGGTGACTAGCACAGATACGCAGTATTTT
J: TRBJ2-5; D: -; size: -; V: TRBV7-3; CDR3: CASSLGSNQPQYF; DNA: TGTGCCAGCAGCTTGGGTAGCAATCAGCCCCAGTACTTC
J: TRBJ2-5; D: -; size: -; V: TRBV11-2; CDR3: CASSQSRETQYF; DNA: TGTGCCAGCAGCCAGTCCCGGGAGACCCAGTACTTC
J: TRBJ2-5; D: -; size: few; V: TRBV20-1; CDR3: CSASFMGGQETQYF; DNA: TGCAGTGCTAGTTTTATGGGGGGACAAGAGACCCAGTACTTC
J: TRBJ2-2; D: TRBD1; size: few; V: TRBV5-1; CDR3: CASSWGTGGDTGELFF; DNA: TGCGCCAGCAGCTGGGGGACAGGGGGAGACACCGGGGAGCTGTTTTTT
J: TRBJ1-1; D: -; size: -; V: TRBV30; CDR3: CAWTVANEAFF; DNA: TGTGCCTGGACCGTGGCTAATGAAGCTTTCTTT
J: TRBJ2-7; D: -; size: -; V: TRBV5-1; CDR3: CASSPNAGSSYEQYF; DNA: TGCGCCAGCAGCCCGAACGCCGGGAGCTCCTACGAGCAGTACTTC
J: TRBJ2-3; D: TRBD2; size: -; V: TRBV7-6; CDR3: CASSFWASGGQNPSTDTQYF; DNA: TGTGCCAGCAGCTTCTGGGCTAGCGGGGGCCAGAATCCTAGCACAGATACGCAGTATTTT
J: TRBJ2-3; D: TRBD2; size: -; V: TRBV5-1; CDR3: CASSASGRIDTQYF; DNA: TGCGCCAGCAGCGCGAGCGGGAGGATAGATACGCAGTATTTT
J: TRBJ2-3; D: TRBD2; size: -; V: TRBV20-1; CDR3: CSARVAGGGIDTQYF; DNA: TGCAGTGCTAGAGTGGCGGGAGGGGGTATAGATACGCAGTATTTT